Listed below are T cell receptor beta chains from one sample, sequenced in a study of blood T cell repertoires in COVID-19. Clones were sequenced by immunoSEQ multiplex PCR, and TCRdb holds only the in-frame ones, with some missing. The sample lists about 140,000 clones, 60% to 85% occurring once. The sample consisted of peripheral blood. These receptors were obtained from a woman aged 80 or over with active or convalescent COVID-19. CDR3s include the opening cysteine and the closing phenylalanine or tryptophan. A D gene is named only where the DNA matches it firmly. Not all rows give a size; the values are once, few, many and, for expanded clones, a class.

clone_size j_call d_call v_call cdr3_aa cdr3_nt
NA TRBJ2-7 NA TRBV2 CASSGPDRPKYYEQYF TGTGCCAGCAGTGGGCCTGACAGACCTAAATATTACGAGCAGTACTTC
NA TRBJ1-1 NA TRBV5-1 CASSLAPTGNTEAFF TGCGCCAGCAGCTTGGCCCCGACGGGGAACACTGAAGCTTTCTTT
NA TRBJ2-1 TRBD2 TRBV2 CASSVLRGGYNEQFF TGTGCCAGCAGTGTCTTGCGGGGGGGATACAATGAGCAGTTCTTC
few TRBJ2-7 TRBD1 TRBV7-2 CASSFAGQDLYEQYF TGTGCCAGCAGCTTTGCAGGACAGGATCTCTACGAGCAGTACTTC
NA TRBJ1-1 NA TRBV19 CASSQGYTEAFF TGTGCCAGTAGTCAGGGATACACTGAAGCTTTCTTT
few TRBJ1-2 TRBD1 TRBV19 CASRGQGSYGYTF TGTGCCAGTCGAGGACAGGGATCCTATGGCTACACCTTC
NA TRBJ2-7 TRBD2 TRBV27 CASSSPGLASYEQYF TGTGCCAGCAGTTCACCGGGACTAGCATCTTACGAGCAGTACTTC
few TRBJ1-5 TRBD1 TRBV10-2 CASSGDRVQPQHF TGCGCCAGCAGCGGGGACAGGGTTCAGCCCCAGCATTTT
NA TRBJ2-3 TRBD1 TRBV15 CATSRSRGQGADTQYF TGTGCCACCAGCAGGAGCAGGGGGCAAGGGGCAGATACGCAGTATTTT
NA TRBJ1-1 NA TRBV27 CASRFGGPNTEAFF TGTGCCAGCAGATTCGGGGGACCTAACACTGAAGCTTTCTTT
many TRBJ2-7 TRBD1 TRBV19 CASSTTGVYEQYF TGTGCCAGTAGTACGACAGGGGTCTACGAGCAGTACTTC
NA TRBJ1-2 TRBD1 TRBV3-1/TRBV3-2 CASRDRGHYGYTF TGTGCCAGCAGGGACAGGGGGCACTATGGCTACACCTTC
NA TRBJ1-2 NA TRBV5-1 CASSLERAYGYTF TGCGCCAGCAGCTTGGAGAGGGCCTATGGCTACACCTTC
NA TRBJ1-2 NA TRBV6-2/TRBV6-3 CASSDLQGSGYTF TGTGCCAGCAGCGATTTGCAGGGATCTGGCTACACCTTC
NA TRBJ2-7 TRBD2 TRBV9 CASSVGVLAGYEQYF TGTGCCAGCAGCGTAGGGGTCCTAGCGGGTTACGAGCAGTACTTC
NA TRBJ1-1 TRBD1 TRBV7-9 CASSGDREVDAEAFF TGTGCCAGCAGCGGGGACAGGGAGGTTGACGCTGAAGCTTTCTTT
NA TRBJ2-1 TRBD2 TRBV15 CATSPRSGGSSDDEQFF TGTGCCACCAGCCCCCGTAGCGGGGGGTCCTCGGACGATGAGCAGTTCTTC
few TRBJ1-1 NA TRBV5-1 CASSLATQGVNTEAFF TGCGCCAGCAGCTTAGCTACCCAGGGTGTGAACACTGAAGCTTTCTTT
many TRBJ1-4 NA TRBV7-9 CASSGGQSTTNEKLFF TGTGCCAGCAGCGGCGGGCAGTCCACAACTAATGAAAAACTGTTTTTT
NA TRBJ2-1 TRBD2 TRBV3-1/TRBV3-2 CASSQDTGGALNEQFF TGTGCCAGCAGCCAAGATACCGGGGGGGCCTTAAATGAGCAGTTCTTC
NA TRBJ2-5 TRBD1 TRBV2 CASTLEGAAGETQYF TGTGCCAGCACCCTAGAGGGGGCAGCCGGTGAGACCCAGTACTTC
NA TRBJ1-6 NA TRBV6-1 CASSETLTNYNSPLHF TGTGCCAGCAGTGAAACATTGACAAACTATAATTCACCCCTCCACTTT
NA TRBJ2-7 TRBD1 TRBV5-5 CASSLQGSGSKDEQYF TGTGCCAGCAGCTTACAGGGGTCAGGGAGTAAGGACGAGCAGTACTTC
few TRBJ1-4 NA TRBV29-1 CSVLGQTAYNEKLFF TGCAGCGTCCTTGGACAGACCGCGTATAATGAAAAACTGTTTTTT
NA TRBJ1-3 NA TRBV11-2 CASSSGILSGNTIYF TGTGCCAGCAGCTCCGGGATTTTATCGGGAAACACCATATATTTT
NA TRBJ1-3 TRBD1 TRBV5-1 CASSFGTVSGNTIYF TGCGCCAGCAGCTTTGGGACAGTCTCTGGAAACACCATATATTTT
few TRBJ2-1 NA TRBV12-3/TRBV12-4 CASSLRTVNEQFF TGTGCCAGCAGTTTACGGACTGTTAATGAGCAGTTCTTC